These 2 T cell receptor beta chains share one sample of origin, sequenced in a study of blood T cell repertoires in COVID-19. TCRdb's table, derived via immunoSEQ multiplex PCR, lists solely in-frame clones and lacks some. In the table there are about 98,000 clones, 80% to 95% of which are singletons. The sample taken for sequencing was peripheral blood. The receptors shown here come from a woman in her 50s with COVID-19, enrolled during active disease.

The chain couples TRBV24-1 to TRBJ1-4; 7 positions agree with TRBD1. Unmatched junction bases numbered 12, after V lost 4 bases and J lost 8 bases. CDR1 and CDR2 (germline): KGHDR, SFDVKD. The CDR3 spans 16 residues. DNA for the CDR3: TGTGCCACCAGTGACGGACAGGACTATCCTCGAGAAAAACTGTTTTTT. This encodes CATSDGQDYPREKLFF.

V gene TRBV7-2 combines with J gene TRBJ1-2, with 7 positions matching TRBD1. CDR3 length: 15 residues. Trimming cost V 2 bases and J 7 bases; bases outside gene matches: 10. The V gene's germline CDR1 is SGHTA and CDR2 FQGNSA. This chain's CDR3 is CASSLTQGPGGGYTF. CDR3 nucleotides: TGTGCCAGCAGCTTAACACAGGGGCCTGGGGGTGGCTACACCTTC.